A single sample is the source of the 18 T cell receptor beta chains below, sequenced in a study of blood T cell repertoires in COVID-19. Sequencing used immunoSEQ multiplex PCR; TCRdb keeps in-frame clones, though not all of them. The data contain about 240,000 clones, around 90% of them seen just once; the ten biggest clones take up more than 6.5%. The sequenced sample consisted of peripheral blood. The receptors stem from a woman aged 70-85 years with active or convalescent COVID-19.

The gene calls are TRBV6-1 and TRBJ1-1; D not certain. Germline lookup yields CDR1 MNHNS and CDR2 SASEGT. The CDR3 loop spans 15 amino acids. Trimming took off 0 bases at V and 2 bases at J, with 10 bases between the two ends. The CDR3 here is CASSEAPRINTEAFF. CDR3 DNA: TGTGCCAGCAGTGAAGCGCCGAGGATAAACACTGAAGCTTTCTTT.

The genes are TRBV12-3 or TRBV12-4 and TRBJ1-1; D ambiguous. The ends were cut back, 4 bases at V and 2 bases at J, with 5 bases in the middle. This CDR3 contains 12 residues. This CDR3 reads CASSYPNTEAFF. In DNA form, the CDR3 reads TGTGCCAGCAGTTATCCAAACACTGAAGCTTTCTTT.

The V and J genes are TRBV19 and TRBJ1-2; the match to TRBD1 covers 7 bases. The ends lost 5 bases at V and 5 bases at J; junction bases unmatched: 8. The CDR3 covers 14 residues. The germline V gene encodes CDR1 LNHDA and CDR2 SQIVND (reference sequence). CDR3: CASSYRGAEYGYTF. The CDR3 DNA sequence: TGTGCCAGTAGTTACAGGGGAGCGGAATATGGCTACACCTTC. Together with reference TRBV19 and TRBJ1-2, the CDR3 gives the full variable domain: DGGITQSPKYLFRKEGQNVTLSCEQNLNHDAMYWYRQDPGQGLRLIYYSQIVNDFQKGDIAEGYSVSREKKESFPLTVTSAQKNPTAFYLCASSYRGAEYGYTFGSGTRLTVV.

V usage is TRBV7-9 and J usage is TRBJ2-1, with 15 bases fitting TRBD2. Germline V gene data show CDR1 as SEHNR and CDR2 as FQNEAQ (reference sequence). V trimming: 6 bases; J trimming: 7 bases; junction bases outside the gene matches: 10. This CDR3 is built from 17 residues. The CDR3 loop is CASSLAGTSGGLNEQFF. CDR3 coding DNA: TGTGCCAGCAGTTTGGCTGGGACTAGCGGGGGGTTGAATGAGCAGTTCTTC.

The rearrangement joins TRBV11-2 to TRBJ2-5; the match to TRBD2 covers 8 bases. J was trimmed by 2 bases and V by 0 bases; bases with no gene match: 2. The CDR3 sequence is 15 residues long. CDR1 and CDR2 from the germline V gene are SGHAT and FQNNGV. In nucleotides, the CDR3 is TGTGCCAGCAGCTTAGATGGACTAGCACAAGAGACCCAGTACTTC. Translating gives CASSLDGLAQETQYF.

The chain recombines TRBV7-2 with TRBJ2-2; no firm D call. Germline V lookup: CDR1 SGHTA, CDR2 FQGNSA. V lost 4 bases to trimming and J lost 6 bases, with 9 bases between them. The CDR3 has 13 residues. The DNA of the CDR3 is TGTGCCAGCAGCTCTTACATGGCCGGGGAGCTGTTTTTT. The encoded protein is CASSSYMAGELFF.

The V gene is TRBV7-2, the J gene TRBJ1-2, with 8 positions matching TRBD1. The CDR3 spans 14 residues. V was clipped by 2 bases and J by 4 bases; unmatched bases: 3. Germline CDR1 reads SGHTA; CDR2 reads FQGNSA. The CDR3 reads CASSLQTGVYGYTF. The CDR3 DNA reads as TGTGCCAGCAGCTTACAGACAGGGGTCTATGGCTACACCTTC. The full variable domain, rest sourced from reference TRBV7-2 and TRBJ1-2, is GAGVSQSPSNKVTEKGKDVELRCDPISGHTALYWYRQSLGQGLEFLIYFQGNSAPDKSGLPSDRFSAERTGGSVSTLTIQRTQQEDSAVYLCASSLQTGVYGYTFGSGTRLTVV.

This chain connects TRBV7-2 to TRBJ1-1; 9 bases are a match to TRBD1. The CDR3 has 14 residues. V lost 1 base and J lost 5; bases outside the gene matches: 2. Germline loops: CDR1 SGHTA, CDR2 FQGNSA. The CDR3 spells CASSLEDRGTEAFF. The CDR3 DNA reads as TGTGCCAGCAGCTTAGAAGACAGGGGGACTGAAGCTTTCTTT. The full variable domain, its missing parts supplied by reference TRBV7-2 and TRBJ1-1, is GAGVSQSPSNKVTEKGKDVELRCDPISGHTALYWYRQSLGQGLEFLIYFQGNSAPDKSGLPSDRFSAERTGGSVSTLTIQRTQQEDSAVYLCASSLEDRGTEAFFGQGTRLTVV.

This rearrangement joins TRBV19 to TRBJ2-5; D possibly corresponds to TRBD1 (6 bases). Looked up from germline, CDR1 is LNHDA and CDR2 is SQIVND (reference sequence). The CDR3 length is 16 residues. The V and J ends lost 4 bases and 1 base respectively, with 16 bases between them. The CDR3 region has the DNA TGTGCCAGTAGTACCGGACAGAGAGTAGGCCAAGAGACCCAGTACTTC. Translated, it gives CASSTGQRVGQETQYF.

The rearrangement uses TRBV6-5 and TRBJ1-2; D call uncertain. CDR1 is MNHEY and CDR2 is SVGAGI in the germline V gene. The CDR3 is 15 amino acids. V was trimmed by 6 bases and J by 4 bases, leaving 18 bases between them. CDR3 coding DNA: TGTGCCAGCAGAGATTCCGGGCGGGTCACCTATGGCTACACCTTC. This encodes CASRDSGRVTYGYTF.

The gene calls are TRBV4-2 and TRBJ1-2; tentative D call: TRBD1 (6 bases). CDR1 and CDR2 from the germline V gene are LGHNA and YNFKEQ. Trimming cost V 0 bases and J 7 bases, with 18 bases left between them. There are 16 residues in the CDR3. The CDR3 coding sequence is TGTGCCAGCAGCCAAGATCCAGCGACAGGCACAAGTGGCTACACCTTC. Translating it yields CASSQDPATGTSGYTF.

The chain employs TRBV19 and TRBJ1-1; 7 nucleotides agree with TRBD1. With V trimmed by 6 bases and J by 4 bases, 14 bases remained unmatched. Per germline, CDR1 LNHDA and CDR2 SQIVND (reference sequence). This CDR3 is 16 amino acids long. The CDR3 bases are TGTGCCAGTAGACACAGGGGAAGGGGGAAACGCACTGAAGCTTTCTTT. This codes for CASRHRGRGKRTEAFF.

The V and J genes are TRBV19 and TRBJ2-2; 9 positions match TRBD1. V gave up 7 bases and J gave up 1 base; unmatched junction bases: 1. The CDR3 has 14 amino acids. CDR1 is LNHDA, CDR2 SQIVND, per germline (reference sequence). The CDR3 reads CASKDRGNTGELFF. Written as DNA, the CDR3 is TGTGCCAGTAAGGACAGGGGGAACACCGGGGAGCTGTTTTTT.

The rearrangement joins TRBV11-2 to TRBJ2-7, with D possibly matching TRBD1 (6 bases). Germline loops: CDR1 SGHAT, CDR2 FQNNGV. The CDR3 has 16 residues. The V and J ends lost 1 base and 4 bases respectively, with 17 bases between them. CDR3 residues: CASSLVGAGVPYEQYF. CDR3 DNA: TGTGCCAGCAGCTTAGTCGGGGCAGGGGTCCCTTACGAGCAGTACTTC.

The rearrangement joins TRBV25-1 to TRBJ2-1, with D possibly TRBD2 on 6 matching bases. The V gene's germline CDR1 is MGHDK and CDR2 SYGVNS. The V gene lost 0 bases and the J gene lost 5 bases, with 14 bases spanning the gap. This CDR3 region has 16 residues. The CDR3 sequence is CASSEYSRGGDNEQFF. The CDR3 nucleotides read TGTGCCAGCAGTGAATATTCGCGGGGCGGGGACAATGAGCAGTTCTTC.

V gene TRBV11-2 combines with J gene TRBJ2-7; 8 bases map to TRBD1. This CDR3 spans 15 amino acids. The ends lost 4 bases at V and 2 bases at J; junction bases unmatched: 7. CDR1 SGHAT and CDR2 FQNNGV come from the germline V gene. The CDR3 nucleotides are TGTGCCAGCAGCTCAACCCGGGACAGGACCTACGAGCAGTACTTC. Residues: CASSSTRDRTYEQYF.

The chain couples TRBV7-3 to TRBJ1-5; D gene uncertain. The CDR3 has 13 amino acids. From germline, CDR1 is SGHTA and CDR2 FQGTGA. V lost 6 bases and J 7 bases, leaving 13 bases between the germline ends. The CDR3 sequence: CASSPFPEQPQHF. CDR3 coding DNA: TGTGCCAGCAGTCCATTCCCGGAGCAGCCCCAGCATTTT.

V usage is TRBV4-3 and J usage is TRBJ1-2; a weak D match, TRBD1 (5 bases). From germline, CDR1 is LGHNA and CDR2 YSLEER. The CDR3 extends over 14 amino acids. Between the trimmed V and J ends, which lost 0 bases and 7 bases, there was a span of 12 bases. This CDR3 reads CASSQETGIAGYTF. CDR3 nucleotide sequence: TGCGCCAGCAGCCAAGAAACAGGCATCGCTGGCTACACCTTC.